The 4 T cell receptor beta chains reported below all come from one sample, sequenced in a study of T cell changes during pregnancy in multiple sclerosis. Clones were read by immunoSEQ multiplex PCR, and TCRdb kept only the in-frame ones, dropping some. The repertoire holds almost 55,000 clones, with under 95% as singletons. This specimen was CD8+ T cells from peripheral blood mononuclear cells, taken before pregnancy. These receptors were collected from a female donor with multiple sclerosis, enrolled in a pregnancy study.

The genes are TRBV19 and TRBJ2-7, with a possible D match to TRBD2 (5 bases). This CDR3 is built from 16 residues. Trimming left V 4 bases short and J 3 bases short, with 19 bases between. Germline CDR1 reads LNHDA; CDR2 reads SQIVND (reference sequence). CDR3 sequence (DNA): TGTGCCAGTAGTACCCCTACTAGTCCGGCCGGCTACGAGCAGTACTTC. This codes for CASSTPTSPAGYEQYF.

J is TRBJ2-2 and V is TRBV4-2; 9 bases fit TRBD1. J gave up 4 bases and V 2 bases, and 17 bases lay outside the gene matches. This CDR3 region has 20 residues. Germline CDR1 reads LGHNA; CDR2 reads YNFKEQ. CDR3 loop: CASSQLLLTGTGPTTGELFF. DNA for the CDR3: TGTGCCAGCAGCCAACTCCTACTCACCGGGACAGGGCCGACCACCGGGGAGCTGTTTTTT.

J is TRBJ2-3 and V is TRBV7-6; D is unclear. The length of the CDR3 is 12 residues. Germline V gene sequence: CDR1 SGHVS, CDR2 FNYEAQ. Trimming shortened V by 2 bases and J by 3 bases, and 3 bases separated the two germline ends. The CDR3, as DNA: TGTGCCAGCAGCTTATATACAGATACGCAGTATTTT. Translated: CASSLYTDTQYF.

V and J are TRBV4-3 and TRBJ2-3; TRBD2 matches 10 bases. J was trimmed by 2 bases and V by 2 bases; bases with no gene match: 4. Germline CDR1 reads LGHNA; CDR2 reads YSLEER. The CDR3 totals 16 residues. In DNA, the CDR3 is TGCGCCAGCAGCCAAACTAGCGGGGTATACACAGATACGCAGTATTTT. The encoded protein is CASSQTSGVYTDTQYF.